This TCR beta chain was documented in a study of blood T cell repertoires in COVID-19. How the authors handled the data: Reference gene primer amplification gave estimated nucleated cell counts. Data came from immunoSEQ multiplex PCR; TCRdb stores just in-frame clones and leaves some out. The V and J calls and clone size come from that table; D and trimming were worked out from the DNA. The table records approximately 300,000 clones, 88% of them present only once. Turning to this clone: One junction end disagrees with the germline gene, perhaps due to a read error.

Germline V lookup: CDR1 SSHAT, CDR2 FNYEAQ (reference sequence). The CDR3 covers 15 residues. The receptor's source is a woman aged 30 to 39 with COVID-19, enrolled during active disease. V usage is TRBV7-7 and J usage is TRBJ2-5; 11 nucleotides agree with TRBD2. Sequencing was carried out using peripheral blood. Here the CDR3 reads CASSLGGGTSGTQYF. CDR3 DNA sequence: TGTGCTAGCAGCTTAGGGGGAGGGACTAGCGGGACCCAGTACTTC.